The TCR beta chain described here comes from a study of OX40 agonist ivuxolimab in advanced cancers. The V and J ends lost 0 bases and 5 bases respectively, with 18 bases between them. Germline CDR1 reads LGHNA; CDR2 reads YSLEER. The CDR3 length is 17 residues. Sequencing used immunoSEQ multiplex PCR; TCRdb keeps in-frame clones, though not all of them. The data contain 40,000 to 60,000 clones, 80% to 95% of them singletons. The sequence was collected from an adult with an advanced solid tumor such as melanoma, head and neck, liver or kidney cancer. The sequenced sample was CD4+ or CD8+ T cells sorted from blood, obtained in a trial of the OX40 agonist ivuxolimab. The chain couples TRBV4-3 to TRBJ2-3, with D perhaps TRBD2 (5 bases). Here the CDR3 reads CASSQDGPPGLLDTQYF. CDR3 in DNA: TGCGCCAGCAGCCAAGACGGCCCGCCGGGGTTACTAGATACGCAGTATTTT.